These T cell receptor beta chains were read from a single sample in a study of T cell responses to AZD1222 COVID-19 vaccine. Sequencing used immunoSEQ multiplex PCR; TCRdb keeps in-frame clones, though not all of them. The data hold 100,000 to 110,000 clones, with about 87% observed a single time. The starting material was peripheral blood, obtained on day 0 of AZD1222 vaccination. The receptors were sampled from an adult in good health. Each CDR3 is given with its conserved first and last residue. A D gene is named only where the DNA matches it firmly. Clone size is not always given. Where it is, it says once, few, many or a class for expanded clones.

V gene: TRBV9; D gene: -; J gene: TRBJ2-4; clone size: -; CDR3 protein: CASSEGLGAIQYF; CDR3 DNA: TGTGCCAGCAGCGAGGGATTGGGGGCGATTCAGTACTTC
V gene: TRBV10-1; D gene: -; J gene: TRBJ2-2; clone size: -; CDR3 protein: CASSESSSVPGELFF; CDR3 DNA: TGCGCCAGCAGTGAGTCGTCTTCAGTTCCCGGGGAGCTGTTTTTT
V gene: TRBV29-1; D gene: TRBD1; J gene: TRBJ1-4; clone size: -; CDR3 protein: CSVRPLGQGVSTNEKLFF; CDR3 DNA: TGCAGCGTTCGACCATTAGGACAGGGTGTATCCACTAATGAAAAACTGTTTTTT
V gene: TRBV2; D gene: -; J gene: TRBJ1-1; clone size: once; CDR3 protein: CASRATGTEAFF; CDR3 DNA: TGTGCCAGCAGGGCGACGGGCACTGAAGCTTTCTTT
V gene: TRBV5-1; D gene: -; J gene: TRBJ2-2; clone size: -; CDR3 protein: CASSYQGGAPGELFF; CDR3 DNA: TGCGCCAGCAGTTATCAGGGTGGAGCGCCCGGGGAGCTGTTTTTT
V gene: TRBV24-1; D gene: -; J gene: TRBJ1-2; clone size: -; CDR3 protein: CATSDEQDGYTF; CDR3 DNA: TGTGCCACCAGTGATGAGCAGGATGGCTACACCTTC
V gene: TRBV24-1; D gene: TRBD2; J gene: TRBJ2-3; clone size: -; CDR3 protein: CATSGSGADTQYF; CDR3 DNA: TGTGCCACTAGCGGGAGTGGCGCAGATACGCAGTATTTT
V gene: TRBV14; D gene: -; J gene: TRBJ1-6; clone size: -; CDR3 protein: CASSQEAHSSPLHF; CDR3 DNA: TGTGCCAGCAGCCAAGAAGCTCACAGTTCACCCCTCCACTTT
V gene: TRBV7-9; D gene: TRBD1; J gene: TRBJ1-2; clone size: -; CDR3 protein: CASSSPGQGPVSHYGYTF; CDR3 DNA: TGTGCCAGCAGCTCCCCGGGACAGGGGCCAGTATCGCACTATGGCTACACCTTC
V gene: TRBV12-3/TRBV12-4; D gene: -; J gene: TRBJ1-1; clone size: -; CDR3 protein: CASSLGLGTEAFF; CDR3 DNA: TGTGCCAGCAGTTTGGGACTCGGAACTGAAGCTTTCTTT
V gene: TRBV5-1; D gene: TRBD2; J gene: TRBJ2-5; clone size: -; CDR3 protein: CASSFGSGGRGPETQYF; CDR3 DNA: TGCGCCAGCAGCTTTGGTAGCGGGGGCCGTGGGCCAGAGACCCAGTACTTC
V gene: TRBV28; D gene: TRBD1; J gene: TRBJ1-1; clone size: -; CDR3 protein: CASSPAGQARNTEAFF; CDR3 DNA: TGTGCCAGCAGCCCTGCCGGACAGGCTAGGAACACTGAAGCTTTCTTT
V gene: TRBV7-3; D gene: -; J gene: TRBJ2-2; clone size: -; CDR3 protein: CASSLGAGGELFF; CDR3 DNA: TGTGCCAGCAGCTTAGGTGCTGGCGGGGAGCTGTTTTTT
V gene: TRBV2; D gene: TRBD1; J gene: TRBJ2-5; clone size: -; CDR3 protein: CASRRQGGGETQYF; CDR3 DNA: TGTGCCAGCAGGCGACAGGGGGGTGGGGAGACCCAGTACTTC
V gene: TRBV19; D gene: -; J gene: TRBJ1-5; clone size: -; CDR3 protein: CASNEQGKQPQHF; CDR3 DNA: TGTGCCAGTAATGAACAGGGTAAGCAGCCCCAGCATTTT
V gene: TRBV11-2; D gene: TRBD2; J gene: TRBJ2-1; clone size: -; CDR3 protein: CASSLSGRVPYNEQFF; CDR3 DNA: TGTGCCAGCAGCTTAAGCGGGAGGGTCCCTTACAATGAGCAGTTCTTC
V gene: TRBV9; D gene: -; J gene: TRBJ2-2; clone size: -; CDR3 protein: CASSRDGRSTGELFF; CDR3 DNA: TGTGCCAGCAGCAGAGACGGGAGAAGCACCGGGGAGCTGTTTTTT
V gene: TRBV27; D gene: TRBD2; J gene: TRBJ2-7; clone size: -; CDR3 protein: CASSFSRTSGVDPYEQYF; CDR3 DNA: TGTGCCAGCAGTTTCTCCCGGACTAGCGGGGTAGACCCCTACGAGCAGTACTTC
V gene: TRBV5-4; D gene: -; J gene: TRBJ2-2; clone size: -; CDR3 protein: CASSRWDTTGELFF; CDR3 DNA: TGTGCCAGCAGCCGTTGGGATACCACCGGGGAGCTGTTTTTT
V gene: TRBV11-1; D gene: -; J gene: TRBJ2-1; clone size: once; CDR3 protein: CASSLLGSSSYNEQFF; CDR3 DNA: TGTGCCAGCAGCTTATTAGGATCCAGCTCCTACAATGAGCAGTTCTTC
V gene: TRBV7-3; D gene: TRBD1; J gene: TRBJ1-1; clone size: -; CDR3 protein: CASSTGPMNTEAFF; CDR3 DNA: TGTGCCAGCTCGACAGGGCCCATGAACACTGAAGCTTTCTTT
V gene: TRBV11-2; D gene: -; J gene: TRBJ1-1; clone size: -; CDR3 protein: CASSFQDIFDTEAFF; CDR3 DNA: TGTGCCAGCAGCTTCCAGGACATCTTTGACACTGAAGCTTTCTTT
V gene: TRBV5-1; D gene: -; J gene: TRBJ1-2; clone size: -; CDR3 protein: CASSPEVGGRNGYTF; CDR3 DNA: TGCGCCAGCAGCCCGGAGGTGGGGGGCAGGAATGGCTACACCTTC
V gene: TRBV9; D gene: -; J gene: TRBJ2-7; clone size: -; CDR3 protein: CASSGGTEHYEQYF; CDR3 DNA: TGTGCCAGCAGCGGTGGGACTGAACACTACGAGCAGTACTTC